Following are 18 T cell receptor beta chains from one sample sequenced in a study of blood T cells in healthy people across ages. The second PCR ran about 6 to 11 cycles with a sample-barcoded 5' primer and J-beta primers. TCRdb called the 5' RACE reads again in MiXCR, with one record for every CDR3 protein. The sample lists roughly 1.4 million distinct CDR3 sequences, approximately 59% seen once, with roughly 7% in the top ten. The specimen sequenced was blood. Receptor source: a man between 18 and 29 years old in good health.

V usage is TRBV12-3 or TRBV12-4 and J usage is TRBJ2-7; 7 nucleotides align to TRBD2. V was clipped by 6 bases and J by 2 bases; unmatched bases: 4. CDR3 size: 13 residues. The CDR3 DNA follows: TGTGCCAGCAGACAGCGGGGACCCTACGAGCAGTACTTC. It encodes CASRQRGPYEQYF.

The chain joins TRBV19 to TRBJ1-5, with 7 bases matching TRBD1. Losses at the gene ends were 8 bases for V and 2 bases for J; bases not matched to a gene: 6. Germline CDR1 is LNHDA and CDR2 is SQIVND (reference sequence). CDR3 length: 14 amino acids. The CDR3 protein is CASGQDFGNQPQHF. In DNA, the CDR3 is TGTGCCAGTGGACAGGATTTTGGCAATCAGCCCCAGCATTTT.

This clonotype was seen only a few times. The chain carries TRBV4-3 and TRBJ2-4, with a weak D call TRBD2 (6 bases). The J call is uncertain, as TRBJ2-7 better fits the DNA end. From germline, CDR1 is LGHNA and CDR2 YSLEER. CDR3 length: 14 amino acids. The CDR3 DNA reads TGCGCCAGCAGACGAATTCTAGCGTTGGGCGAGCAGTACTTC. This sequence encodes CASRRILALGEQYF.

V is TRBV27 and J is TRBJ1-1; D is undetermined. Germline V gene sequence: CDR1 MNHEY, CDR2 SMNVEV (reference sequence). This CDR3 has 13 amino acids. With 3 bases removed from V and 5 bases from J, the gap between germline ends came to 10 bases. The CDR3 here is CASSFKRGTEAFF. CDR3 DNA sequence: TGTGCCAGCAGTTTTAAGCGAGGGACTGAAGCTTTCTTT.

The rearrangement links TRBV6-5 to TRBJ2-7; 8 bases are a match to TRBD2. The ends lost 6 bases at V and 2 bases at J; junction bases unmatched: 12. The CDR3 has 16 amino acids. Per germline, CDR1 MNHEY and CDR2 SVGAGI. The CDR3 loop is CASSPGGGRPAYEQYF. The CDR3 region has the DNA TGTGCCAGCAGCCCTGGGGGCGGGAGGCCCGCCTACGAGCAGTACTTC.

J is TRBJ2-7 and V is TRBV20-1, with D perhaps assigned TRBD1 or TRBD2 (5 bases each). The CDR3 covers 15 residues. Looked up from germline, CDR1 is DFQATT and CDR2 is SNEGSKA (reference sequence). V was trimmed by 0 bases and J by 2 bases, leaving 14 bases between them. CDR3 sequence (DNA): TGCAGTGCTAGAGATTGGGACCGGACAACCTACGAGCAGTACTTC. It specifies CSARDWDRTTYEQYF.

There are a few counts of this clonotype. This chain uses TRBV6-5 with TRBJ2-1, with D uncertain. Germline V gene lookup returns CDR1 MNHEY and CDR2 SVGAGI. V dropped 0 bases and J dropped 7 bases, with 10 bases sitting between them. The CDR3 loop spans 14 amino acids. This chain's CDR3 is CASSYSWASNEQFF. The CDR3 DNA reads TGTGCCAGCAGTTACTCGTGGGCCTCGAATGAGCAGTTCTTC.

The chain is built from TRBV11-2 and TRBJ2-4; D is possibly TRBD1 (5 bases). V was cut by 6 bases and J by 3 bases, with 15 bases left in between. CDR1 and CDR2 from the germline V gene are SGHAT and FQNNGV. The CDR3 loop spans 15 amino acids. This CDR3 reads CASRRRTNGKNIQYF. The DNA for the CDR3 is TGTGCCAGCAGACGCCGGACAAACGGCAAAAACATTCAGTACTTC. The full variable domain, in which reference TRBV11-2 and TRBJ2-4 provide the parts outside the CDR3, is EAGVAQSPRYKIIEKRQSVAFWCNPISGHATLYWYQQILGQGPKLLIQFQNNGVVDDSQLPKDRFSAERLKGVDSTLKIQPAKLEDSAVYLCASRRRTNGKNIQYFGAGTRLSVL.

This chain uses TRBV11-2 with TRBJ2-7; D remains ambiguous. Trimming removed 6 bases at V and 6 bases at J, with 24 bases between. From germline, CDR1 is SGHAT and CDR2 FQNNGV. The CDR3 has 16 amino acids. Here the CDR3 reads CASSSLPDRLFGEQYF. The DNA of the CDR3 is TGTGCCAGCAGTTCCTTACCGGATCGGCTCTTTGGCGAGCAGTACTTC. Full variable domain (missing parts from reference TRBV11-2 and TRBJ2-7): EAGVAQSPRYKIIEKRQSVAFWCNPISGHATLYWYQQILGQGPKLLIQFQNNGVVDDSQLPKDRFSAERLKGVDSTLKIQPAKLEDSAVYLCASSSLPDRLFGEQYFGPGTRLTVT.

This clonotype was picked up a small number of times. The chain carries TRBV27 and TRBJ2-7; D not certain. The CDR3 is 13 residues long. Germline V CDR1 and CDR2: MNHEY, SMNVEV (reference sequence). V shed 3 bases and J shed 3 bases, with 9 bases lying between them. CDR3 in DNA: TGTGCCAGCAGTTTTAACAGAAACTACGAGCAGTACTTC. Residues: CASSFNRNYEQYF.

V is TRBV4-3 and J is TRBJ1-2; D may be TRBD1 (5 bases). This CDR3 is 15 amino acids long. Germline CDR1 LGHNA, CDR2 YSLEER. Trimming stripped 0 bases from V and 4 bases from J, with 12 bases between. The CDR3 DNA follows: TGCGCCAGCAGCCAAGATTCGGGAGGGACCTATGGCTACACCTTC. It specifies CASSQDSGGTYGYTF.

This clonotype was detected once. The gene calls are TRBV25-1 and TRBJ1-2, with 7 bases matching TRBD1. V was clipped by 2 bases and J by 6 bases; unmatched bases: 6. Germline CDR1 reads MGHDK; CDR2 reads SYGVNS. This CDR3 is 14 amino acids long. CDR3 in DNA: TGTGCCAGCAGTGAACGACAGGGTGATCATGGCTACACCTTC. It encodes CASSERQGDHGYTF.

The CDR3 sequence is CSAITTGEETQYF. The CDR3 nucleotides are TGCAGTGCTATCACGACAGGAGAAGAGACCCAGTACTTC. The V gene is TRBV20-1, the J gene TRBJ2-5; possibly TRBD1 for D (6 bases). Between the trimmed V and J ends, which lost 4 bases and 3 bases, there was a span of 12 bases. Looked up from germline, CDR1 is DFQATT and CDR2 is SNEGSKA (reference sequence). This CDR3 comprises 13 residues.

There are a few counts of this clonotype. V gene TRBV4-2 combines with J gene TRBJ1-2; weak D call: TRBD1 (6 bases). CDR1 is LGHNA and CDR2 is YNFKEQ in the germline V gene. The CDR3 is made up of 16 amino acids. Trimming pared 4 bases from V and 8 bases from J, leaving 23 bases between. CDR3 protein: CASSRYEGGSSVGYTF. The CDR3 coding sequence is TGTGCCAGCAGCCGATATGAGGGGGGCAGCTCCGTGGGCTACACCTTC.

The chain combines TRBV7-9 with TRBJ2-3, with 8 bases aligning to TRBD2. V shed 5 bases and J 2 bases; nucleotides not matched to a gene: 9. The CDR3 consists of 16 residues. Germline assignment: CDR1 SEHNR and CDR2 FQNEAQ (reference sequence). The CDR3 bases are TGTGCCAGCAGCACCTGGGTAGCGGGACTCACAGATACGCAGTATTTT. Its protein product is CASSTWVAGLTDTQYF.

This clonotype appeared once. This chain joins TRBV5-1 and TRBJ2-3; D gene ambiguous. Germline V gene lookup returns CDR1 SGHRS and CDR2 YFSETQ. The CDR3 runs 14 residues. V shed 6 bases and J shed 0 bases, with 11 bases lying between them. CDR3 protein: CASNPPSSTDTQYF. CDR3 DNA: TGCGCCAGCAATCCCCCTAGTAGCACAGATACGCAGTATTTT.

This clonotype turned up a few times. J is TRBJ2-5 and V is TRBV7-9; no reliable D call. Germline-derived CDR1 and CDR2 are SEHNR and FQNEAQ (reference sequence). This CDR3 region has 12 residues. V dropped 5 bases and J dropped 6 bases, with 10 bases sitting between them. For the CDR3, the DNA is TGTGCCAGCAGCCCTCCTGCTCAGACCCAGTACTTC. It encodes CASSPPAQTQYF.

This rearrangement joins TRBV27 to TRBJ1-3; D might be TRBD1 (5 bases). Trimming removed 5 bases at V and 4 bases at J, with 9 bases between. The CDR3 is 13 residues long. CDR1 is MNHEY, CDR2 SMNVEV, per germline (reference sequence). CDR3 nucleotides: TGTGCCAGCAGTCCTGGGGACGGAAACACCATATATTTT. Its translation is CASSPGDGNTIYF.